Sequencing of this T cell receptor beta chain was carried out in a study of CXCR3-negative and CXCR3-positive naive CD8 T cells. This CDR3 comprises 15 residues. CDR1 is MDHEN and CDR2 is SYDVKM in the germline V gene. A word on this clonotype: As yet, its antigen is unknown.

Study-wide results and caveats: TRB CDR3s were more hydrophobic in CXCR3-positive than in CXCR3-negative naive cells.

The method, 5' RACE with UMI labels, was used to prepare the TRB cDNA libraries. TCRdb reprocessed the 5' RACE reads and keeps a single row for each CDR3 protein, giving no DNA. Here the sample table reports roughly 100,000 distinct CDR3 sequences. This chain connects TRBV28 to TRBJ2-3; there is no DNA to check the TCRdb D call of TRBD1. Input material: naive CXCR3+ CD8+ T cells from blood. The sample's subset: CD45RO-CCR7+CD27+CD95- naive CD8+ T cells expressing CXCR3 (TNR3+). This TCR derives from a human donor in good health. Some clones in this sample may be carry-over from other donors' samples. The CDR3: CASSFLPGGLDTQYF. The full variable domain, in which reference TRBV28 and TRBJ2-3 provide the parts outside the CDR3, is DVKVTQSSRYLVKRTGEKVFLECVQDMDHENMFWYRQDPGLGLRLIYFSYDVKMKEKGDIPEGYSVSREKKERFSLILESASTNQTSMYLCASSFLPGGLDTQYFGPGTRLTVL.